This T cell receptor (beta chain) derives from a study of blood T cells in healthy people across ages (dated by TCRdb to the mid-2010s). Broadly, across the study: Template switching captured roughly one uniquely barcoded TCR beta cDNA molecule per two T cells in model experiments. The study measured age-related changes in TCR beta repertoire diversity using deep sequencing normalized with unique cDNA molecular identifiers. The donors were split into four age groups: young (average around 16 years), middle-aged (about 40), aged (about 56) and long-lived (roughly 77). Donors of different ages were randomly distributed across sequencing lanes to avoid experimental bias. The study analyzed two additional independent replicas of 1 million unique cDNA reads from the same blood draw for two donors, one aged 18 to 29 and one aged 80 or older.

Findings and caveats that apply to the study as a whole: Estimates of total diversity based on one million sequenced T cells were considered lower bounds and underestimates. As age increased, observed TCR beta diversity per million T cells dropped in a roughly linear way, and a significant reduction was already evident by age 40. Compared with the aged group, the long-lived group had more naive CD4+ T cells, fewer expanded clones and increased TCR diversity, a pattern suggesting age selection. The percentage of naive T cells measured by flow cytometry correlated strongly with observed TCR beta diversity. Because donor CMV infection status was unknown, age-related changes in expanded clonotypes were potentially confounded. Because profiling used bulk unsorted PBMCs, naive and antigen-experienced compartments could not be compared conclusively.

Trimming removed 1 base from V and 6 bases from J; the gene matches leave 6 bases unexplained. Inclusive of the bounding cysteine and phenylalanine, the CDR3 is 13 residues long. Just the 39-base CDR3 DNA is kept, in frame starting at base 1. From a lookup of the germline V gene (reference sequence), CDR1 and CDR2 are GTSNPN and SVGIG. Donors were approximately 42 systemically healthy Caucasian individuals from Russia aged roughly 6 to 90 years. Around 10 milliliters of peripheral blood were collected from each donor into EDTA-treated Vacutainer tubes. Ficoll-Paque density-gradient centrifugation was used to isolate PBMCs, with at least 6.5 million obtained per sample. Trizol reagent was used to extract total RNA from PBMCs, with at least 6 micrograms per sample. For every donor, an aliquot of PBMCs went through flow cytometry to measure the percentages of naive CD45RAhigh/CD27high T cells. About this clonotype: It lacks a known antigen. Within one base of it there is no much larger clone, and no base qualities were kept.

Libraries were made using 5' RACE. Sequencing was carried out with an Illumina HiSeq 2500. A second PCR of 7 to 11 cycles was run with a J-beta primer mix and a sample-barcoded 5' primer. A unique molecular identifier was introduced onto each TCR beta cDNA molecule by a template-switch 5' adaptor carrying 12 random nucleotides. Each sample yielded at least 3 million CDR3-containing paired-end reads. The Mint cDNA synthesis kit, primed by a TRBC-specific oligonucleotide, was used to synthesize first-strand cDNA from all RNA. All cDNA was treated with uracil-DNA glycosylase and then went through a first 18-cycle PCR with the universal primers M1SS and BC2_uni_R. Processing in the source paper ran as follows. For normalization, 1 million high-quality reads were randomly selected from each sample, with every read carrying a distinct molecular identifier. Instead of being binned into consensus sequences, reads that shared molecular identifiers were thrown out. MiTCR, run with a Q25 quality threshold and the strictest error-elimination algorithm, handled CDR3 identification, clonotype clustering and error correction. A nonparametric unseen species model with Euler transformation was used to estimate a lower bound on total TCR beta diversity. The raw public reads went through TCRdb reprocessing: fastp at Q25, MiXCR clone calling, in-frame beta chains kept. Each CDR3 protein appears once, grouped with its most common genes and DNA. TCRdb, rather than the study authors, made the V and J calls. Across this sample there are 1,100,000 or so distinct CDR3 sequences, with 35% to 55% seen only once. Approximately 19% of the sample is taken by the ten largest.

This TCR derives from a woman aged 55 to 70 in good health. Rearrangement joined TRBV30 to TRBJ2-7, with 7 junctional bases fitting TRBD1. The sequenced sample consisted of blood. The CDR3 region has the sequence CAWSETGSGEQYF. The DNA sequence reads TGTGCCTGGAGTGAGACAGGGAGCGGCGAGCAGTACTTC.